The present T cell receptor beta chain was sequenced within a study of cytomegalovirus exposure and HLA in healthy donors. All the people who gave samples were healthy bone marrow donors. The V and J ends lost 5 bases and 4 bases respectively, with 20 bases between them. Germline V CDR1 and CDR2: SGHTA, FQGTGA. The CDR3 has 16 amino acids. With regard to this clone: Its antigen is undetermined.

The study, taken as a whole, reports: About 90% or about 30% of the time was how often most TCR beta V segments were productive, according to an earlier analysis. Rare sequences made up most TCRs, while some public TCRs were found in many donors.

Vbeta (60) and Jbeta (13) primers were used in the PCR. Sequenced by immunoSEQ multiplex PCR; TCRdb stores in-frame clones only, minus some. The table counts some 120,000 clones; 6.8% lies in the top ten. The genes are TRBV7-3 and TRBJ2-5, with D possibly TRBD2 on 7 matching bases. The specimen sequenced was PBMCs. This clonotype was sampled from a man aged 35 to 55 in good health and CMV-seropositive. The CDR3 here is CASSPLGAGRVETQYF. The CDR3 region has the DNA TGTGCCAGCAGCCCCCTGGGGGCAGGGAGGGTAGAGACCCAGTACTTC.